These 2 T cell receptor beta chains were all obtained from the same sample, sequenced in a study of beta chain features in type 1 diabetes. Study-wide findings and caveats: Shorter TCRB CDR3s, moderately but significantly so, marked every one of the four CD4+ subsets in Type 1 diabetes patients.

No antigen has been identified for these receptors. Isolated RNA was reverse transcribed in full, so expressed TCRB transcripts were sequenced. Generated by immunoSEQ multiplex PCR, the TCRdb table keeps only in-frame clones and is missing some. Here the sample spans about 650,000 clones, roughly an eighth being singletons. The material sequenced was naive CD4+ T cells from blood. Every receptor here comes from a man in his thirties or forties with type 1 diabetes.

V is TRBV30 and J is TRBJ2-7; D possibly corresponds to TRBD1 (6 bases). This CDR3 is built from 13 residues. Deletions cut 7 bases from V and 2 bases from J, with 15 bases between. The germline V gene has CDR1 GTSNPN and CDR2 SVGIG (reference sequence). CDR3 residues: CAFKVNRAYEQYF. CDR3 coding DNA: TGTGCCTTTAAAGTGAACAGGGCCTACGAGCAGTACTTC.

A few counts support this clone. V gene TRBV2 combines with J gene TRBJ2-3; D could derive from TRBD1 or TRBD2 (5 bases each). Germline CDR1 SNHLY, CDR2 FYNNEI. The CDR3 is 14 residues long. V was cut by 3 bases and J by 9 bases, with 16 bases left in between. The CDR3 nucleotides are TGTGCCAGCAGTGAGGGACGGTCGGGCAGGACGCAGTATTTT. Translating gives CASSEGRSGRTQYF.